A single sample is the source of the 6 T cell receptor beta chains below, sequenced in a study of T-cell memory formation after mild COVID-19. TCRdb re-derived calls from the 5' RACE reads in MiXCR, one entry per CDR3 protein. The sample consists of fewer than 150,000 distinct CDR3 sequences, about 6% of them appearing once. The sequenced sample was PBMCs or a T cell subset sorted from them (not recorded which). These receptors were taken from an adult woman who had mild COVID-19 (a few samples of this study predate the infection). Cell type and time point are not known.

This clonotype has a handful of counts. The CDR3 loop reads CASSRGLAGRGAYEQYF. The CDR3 region has the DNA TGTGCCAGCAGCCGTGGACTAGCGGGGCGTGGGGCTTACGAGCAGTACTTC. The chain joins TRBV7-2 to TRBJ2-7; the match to TRBD2 covers 12 bases. Germline-derived CDR1 and CDR2 are SGHTA and FQGNSA. Trimming removed 5 bases from V and 4 bases from J; junction bases left unmatched: 12. This CDR3 is built from 17 residues. Drawing the rest from reference TRBV7-2 and TRBJ2-7, the complete variable domain is GAGVSQSPSNKVTEKGKDVELRCDPISGHTALYWYRQSLGQGLEFLIYFQGNSAPDKSGLPSDRFSAERTGGSVSTLTIQRTQQEDSAVYLCASSRGLAGRGAYEQYFGPGTRLTVT.

This chain uses TRBV4-3 with TRBJ2-1; 13 bases agree with TRBD2. V lost 4 bases to trimming and J lost 0 bases; unmatched junction nucleotides: 9. The CDR3 has 19 amino acids. The germline CDR1 and CDR2 sequences are LGHNA and YSLEER. The CDR3 sequence is CASSRRTSGSVASYNEQFF. CDR3 coding DNA: TGCGCCAGCAGCCGCCGGACTAGCGGGAGTGTCGCCTCCTACAATGAGCAGTTCTTC.

This rearrangement joins TRBV20-1 to TRBJ1-5, with a possible D match to TRBD1 (5 bases). V lost 2 bases and J lost 4, with 12 bases in between. Germline V gives CDR1 DFQATT, CDR2 SNEGSKA (reference sequence). The CDR3 runs to 14 residues. For the CDR3, the DNA is TGCAGTGCTAGAAACAGGAAGGTGAATCAGCCCCAGCATTTT. Translating gives CSARNRKVNQPQHF.

Ten or more counts support this clonotype. The V and J genes are TRBV23-1 and TRBJ2-3; D may correspond to TRBD1 or TRBD2 (5 bases each). TRBV23-1 counts as an open reading frame of uncertain function. The CDR3 is made up of 18 amino acids. Trimming took 3 bases from V and 4 from J, leaving 23 bases between them. The CDR3 is CASSQYTTTGRFSDTQYF. In DNA, the CDR3 is TGCGCCAGCAGTCAGTACACAACCACGGGGCGATTCTCAGATACGCAGTATTTT.

The gene calls are TRBV4-1 and TRBJ2-3; 7 bases are shared with TRBD2. Germline assignment: CDR1 MGHRA and CDR2 YSYEKL. The V gene end was trimmed by 0 bases and the J gene end by 0 bases; junction bases not matched to a gene: 12. The CDR3 has 19 residues. DNA for the CDR3: TGCGCCAGCAGCCAAGACCCCCCATCGGGAGGAATAAGCACAGATACGCAGTATTTT. This sequence encodes CASSQDPPSGGISTDTQYF.

This clonotype is a singleton in its sample. A read error may be the cause here, since a much bigger clone is one base away. Because the CDR3 is missing its conserved closing phenylalanine or tryptophan, this is likely a read error. This sequence joins TRBV7-2 and TRBJ2-1; 10 nucleotides align to TRBD2. The CDR3 loop spans 16 amino acids. With V trimmed by 5 bases and J by 2 bases, 6 bases remained unmatched. CDR1 SGHTA and CDR2 FQGNSA come from the germline V gene. For the CDR3, the DNA is TGTGCCAGCAGCCTTAGGACTAGCGGTACCTACAATGAGCAGTTCTCC. Translation: CASSLRTSGTYNEQFS.